These 28 T cell receptor beta chains were all obtained from the same sample, sequenced in a study of blood T cells in healthy people across ages. With a J-beta primer mix and a sample-barcoded 5' primer, a second PCR ran roughly 7 to 11 cycles. One entry per CDR3 protein results from TCRdb running MiXCR on the 5' RACE reads. The sample lists over 450,000 distinct CDR3 sequences, around 24% occurring once. This sample was also put to use in a study of T cells of mothers and their children.

The sequencing sample was made of blood. The receptors were gathered from a boy aged 5-17 years in good health.

This clonotype was seen many times. The chain has TRBV7-2 and TRBJ2-3; D not resolved. The CDR3 covers 18 residues. The germline V and J ends were trimmed by 6 bases and 4 bases, with 26 bases remaining between them. Germline V gene data show CDR1 as SGHTA and CDR2 as FQGNSA. CDR3 sequence reads: CASRPITWALSVPDTQYF. The CDR3 region has the DNA TGTGCCAGCAGACCTATAACTTGGGCGCTTTCGGTCCCAGATACGCAGTATTTT.

The gene calls are TRBV10-3 and TRBJ2-1; 10 positions match TRBD1. This CDR3 contains 16 residues. The V segment lost 5 bases and the J segment 0 bases; nucleotides outside the gene matches: 4. Per germline, CDR1 ENHRY and CDR2 SYGVKD. The CDR3 region is CAISRGQGDSYNEQFF. CDR3 bases: TGTGCCATCAGTCGTGGACAGGGGGACTCCTACAATGAGCAGTTCTTC.

CDR3: CASSRRGGRTLNIQYF. Here the CDR3 DNA reads TGTGCCAGCAGCCGGAGGGGGGGCCGGACTTTAAACATTCAGTACTTC. This chain connects TRBV3-1 to TRBJ2-4, with a tentative D call TRBD2 (7 bases). The CDR3 has 16 residues. CDR1 is LGHDT and CDR2 is YNNKEL in the germline V gene (reference sequence). V gave up 4 bases and J gave up 6 bases, with 19 bases separating them.

The chain couples TRBV28 to TRBJ2-7; D uncertain. Trimming removed 0 bases from V and 2 bases from J, with 5 bases in between. This CDR3 contains 13 residues. Germline values: CDR1 MDHEN, CDR2 SYDVKM. For the CDR3, the DNA is TGTGCCAGCAGTTTATGGCTTACCTACGAGCAGTACTTC. Its translation is CASSLWLTYEQYF.

This clonotype was seen only a few times. The V and J genes are TRBV29-1 and TRBJ1-4; perhaps TRBD1 as D (6 bases). Trimming left V 6 bases short and J 0 bases short, with 17 bases between. Germline loops: CDR1 SQVTM, CDR2 ANQGSEA. The CDR3 has 16 amino acids. The CDR3 DNA reads TGCAGCGTGGGACAAATGAGAGGTGCAACTAATGAAAAACTGTTTTTT. This gives the protein CSVGQMRGATNEKLFF.

This clonotype was detected only a few times. V and J are TRBV6-5 and TRBJ2-7; D is uncertain. V lost 2 bases and J 2 bases, leaving 13 bases between the germline ends. The CDR3 is 15 residues long. From germline, CDR1 is MNHEY and CDR2 SVGAGI. The CDR3 nucleotides read TGTGCCAGCAGTTACGCCCCTCACCCTACCTACGAGCAGTACTTC. Its translation: CASSYAPHPTYEQYF.

Of note for this clonotype: One end of the junction fails to match germline, which may point to a read error. This rearrangement joins TRBV24-1 to TRBJ2-2, with D perhaps matching TRBD1 (6 bases). CDR1 is KGHDR, CDR2 SFDVKD, per germline. This CDR3 contains 15 residues. The CDR3 spells CAPSLSGQNTGELFF. In nucleotides, the CDR3 is TGTGCCCCCAGCCTCTCGGGACAGAACACCGGGGAGCTGTTTTTT.

The chain is built from TRBV9 and TRBJ1-6; D is uncertain. CDR1 is SGDLS and CDR2 is YYNGEE in the germline V gene. The CDR3 is 13 amino acids. V was shortened by 3 bases and J by 10 bases, with 11 bases between the two germline ends. The CDR3 sequence: CASSGSLWSPLHF. CDR3 nucleotides: TGTGCCAGCAGCGGGAGCCTGTGGTCACCCCTCCACTTT.

The chain combines TRBV6-5 with TRBJ1-2; no clear D. With 2 bases removed from V and 8 bases from J, the gap between germline ends came to 12 bases. Germline CDR1 and CDR2: MNHEY and SVGAGI. The CDR3 length is 13 residues. CDR3 nucleotides: TGTGCCAGCAGTTACGAGGGATCGGACGGCTACACCTTC. Translating gives CASSYEGSDGYTF.

This chain connects TRBV4-2 to TRBJ1-6; D may be TRBD1 (6 bases). V was pared by 6 bases and J by 5 bases, with 14 bases between. CDR1 is LGHNA, CDR2 YNFKEQ, per germline. CDR3 size: 15 residues. The CDR3 reads CASRETGIDNSPLHF. In DNA, the CDR3 is TGTGCCAGCAGAGAGACAGGAATAGATAATTCACCCCTCCACTTT.

This clonotype came up a few times. The germline gene is not matched at one end of the junction; a read error may be the cause. The chain carries TRBV13 and TRBJ2-7; TRBD1 aligns across 9 bases. The CDR3 runs to 15 residues. Germline CDR1 reads PRHDT; CDR2 reads FYEKMQ (reference sequence). The CDR3 region has the DNA TGTGCCAACAGCTCGAACGGACAGGGGCGATACGAGCAGTACTTC. Translating it yields CANSSNGQGRYEQYF. Looking up the rest from reference TRBV13 and TRBJ2-7 gives the full variable domain: AAGVIQSPRHLIKEKRETATLKCYPIPRHDTVYWYQQGPGQDPQFLISFYEKMQSDKGSIPDRFSAQQFSDYHSELNMSSLELGDSALYFCANSSNGQGRYEQYFGPGTRLTVT.

This clonotype has a handful of counts. V usage is TRBV7-8 and J usage is TRBJ2-1; TRBD2 aligns across 7 bases. CDR3 length equals 14 residues. Per germline, CDR1 SGHVS and CDR2 FQNEAQ. J was trimmed by 4 bases and V by 5 bases; bases with no gene match: 5. This chain's CDR3 is CASSPRAGYNEQFF. The CDR3, as DNA: TGTGCCAGCAGCCCGAGAGCGGGATACAATGAGCAGTTCTTC.

The rearrangement uses TRBV6-1 and TRBJ2-7, with TRBD2 matching over 8 bases. This CDR3 spans 15 amino acids. V lost 6 bases, J lost 2 bases, and 9 bases stayed unmatched. In germline, CDR1 is MNHNS, CDR2 SASEGT. This CDR3 reads CASRRGLAGTYEQYF. CDR3 DNA: TGTGCCAGCAGACGAGGTTTAGCGGGGACCTACGAGCAGTACTTC.

This clonotype came up a few times. The J gene is TRBJ2-1, the V gene TRBV11-2, with TRBD1 matching over 10 bases. The ends lost 3 bases at V and 2 bases at J; junction bases unmatched: 13. The CDR3 contains 19 residues. The germline gives CDR1 SGHAT, CDR2 FQNNGV. CDR3 bases: TGTGCCAGCAGCTTCCCTTCCCGGGACAGGGGACAGCCCTACAATGAGCAGTTCTTC. Its protein is CASSFPSRDRGQPYNEQFF.

This clonotype came up a few times. This chain links TRBV20-1 with TRBJ2-5; TRBD1 might be the D (5 bases). This CDR3 spans 14 amino acids. Trimming removed 1 base at V and 1 base at J, with 10 bases between. Germline V gene lookup returns CDR1 DFQATT and CDR2 SNEGSKA (reference sequence). CDR3 amino acids: CSARGGHSQETQYF. CDR3 coding DNA: TGCAGTGCTAGAGGTGGACACAGCCAAGAGACCCAGTACTTC.

This clonotype turned up a few times. V and J are TRBV4-3 and TRBJ2-7; no reliable D call. Trimming stripped 0 bases from V and 7 bases from J, with 19 bases between. Germline lookup yields CDR1 LGHNA and CDR2 YSLEER. The length of the CDR3 is 16 residues. The DNA for the CDR3 is TGCGCCAGCAGCCAAGAAAAGACGGCCGGCGTGGGGGAGCAGTACTTC. This encodes CASSQEKTAGVGEQYF.

The J gene is TRBJ2-7, the V gene TRBV7-9; D is unresolved. V lost 2 bases, J lost 3 bases, and 11 bases lay in between. Germline V gene data show CDR1 as SEHNR and CDR2 as FQNEAQ (reference sequence). This CDR3 contains 14 residues. CDR3 bases: TGTGCCAGCAGCTTAAATGAGGTGTTCTACGAGCAGTACTTC. Translated: CASSLNEVFYEQYF.

Ten or more counts support this clonotype. The chain recombines TRBV2 with TRBJ2-7, with TRBD2 as a possible D gene (5 bases). V lost 8 bases and J 0 bases, leaving 14 bases between the germline ends. CDR1 SNHLY and CDR2 FYNNEI come from the germline V gene. The CDR3 loop spans 14 amino acids. Here the CDR3 reads CASGMVATSYEQYF. In DNA form, the CDR3 reads TGTGCCAGCGGAATGGTAGCGACCTCCTACGAGCAGTACTTC.

Only one count was recorded for this clonotype. The V gene is TRBV28, the J gene TRBJ1-4; D possibly corresponds to TRBD1 (5 bases). V was trimmed by 8 bases and J by 8 bases, leaving 15 bases between them. This CDR3 has 13 residues. CDR1 is MDHEN, CDR2 SYDVKM, per germline. The CDR3 region is CASGPLGGEKLFF. The CDR3 DNA reads TGTGCCAGCGGTCCCCTCGGGGGGGAAAAACTGTTTTTT.

The count of this clonotype is one. V and J are TRBV18 and TRBJ2-1; 13 bases align to TRBD2. This CDR3 comprises 16 residues. CDR1 is KGHSH and CDR2 is LQKENI in the germline V gene. V gave up 3 bases and J gave up 7 bases; unmatched junction bases: 6. The CDR3 nucleotides are TGTGCCAGCTCACCCTGGACTAGCGGGAGTTTAAATGAGCAGTTCTTC. Encoded protein: CASSPWTSGSLNEQFF.

Notes on this clonotype: An end of the junction differs from the germline gene, which may be a read error. This chain connects TRBV20-1 to TRBJ2-1, with a possible D match to TRBD2 (5 bases). From germline, CDR1 is DFQATT and CDR2 SNEGSKA (reference sequence). The CDR3 length is 10 residues. The CDR3 loop is CSARNDWEYF. CDR3 nucleotide sequence: TGCAGTGCTAGGAACGATTGGGAGTACTTC.

Of note for this clonotype: The junction departs from the called germline gene at one end, perhaps through a read error. The V gene is TRBV9, the J gene TRBJ2-7, with 7 positions matching TRBD1. This CDR3 has 14 residues. The germline V gene encodes CDR1 SGDLS and CDR2 YYNGEE. CDR3 protein: CAGSSTDRTYEQYF. Written as DNA, the CDR3 is TGTGCCGGCAGCTCAACGGACAGGACCTACGAGCAGTACTTC.

About this clonotype: Mismatch with germline at one junction end may stem from a read error. The chain has TRBV12-3 or TRBV12-4 and TRBJ2-3; TRBD2 aligns across 7 bases. The CDR3 spans 14 residues. The CDR3 DNA sequence: TGTGCCAGCAGCGAGATAGCGGGCTCAGATACGGAGTATTTT. This translates into CASSEIAGSDTEYF.

This chain joins TRBV5-1 and TRBJ1-5, with 9 nucleotides matching TRBD1. The CDR3 loop spans 14 amino acids. Trimming at V came to 2 bases and at J to 7 bases, leaving 4 bases not matched to a gene. CDR1 is SGHRS and CDR2 is YFSETQ in the germline V gene. CDR3 region: CASSFATGGQPQHF. The CDR3 DNA follows: TGCGCCAGCAGCTTTGCCACAGGGGGCCAGCCCCAGCATTTT.

The chain couples TRBV7-2 to TRBJ2-7; possible D gene TRBD1, 6 bases. Germline V gives CDR1 SGHTA, CDR2 FQGNSA. V lost 5 bases, J lost 6 bases, and 17 bases lay in between. The CDR3 is 14 amino acids. CDR3 nucleotides: TGTGCCAGCAGCGAAACTCAGGGGTATGGCGAGCAGTACTTC. Translating it yields CASSETQGYGEQYF.

This clonotype has a handful of counts. The chain couples TRBV6-2 or TRBV6-3 to TRBJ2-7, with D unclear. Trimming cost V 0 bases and J 2 bases, with 17 bases left between them. The CDR3 contains 17 residues. Germline loops: CDR1 MNHEY, CDR2 SVGEGT. The CDR3 loop reads CASSYSSSSDKTYEQYF. CDR3 sequence (DNA): TGTGCCAGCAGTTACTCGAGTTCGTCTGACAAAACCTACGAGCAGTACTTC.

This clonotype was found a few times. V and J are TRBV7-3 and TRBJ2-5; 8 nucleotides agree with TRBD1. The end of the DNA is better explained by TRBJ2-1, so the J call may be wrong. This CDR3 has 16 amino acids. From germline, CDR1 is SGHTA and CDR2 FQGTGA. CDR3 in DNA: TGTGCCAGCGGAACGGCTGGACAGGGAGTCTACAATGAGCAGTTCTTC. This codes for CASGTAGQGVYNEQFF.

Only a few counts were recorded for this clonotype. The chain is built from TRBV6-4 and TRBJ2-1; no clear D. V lost 0 bases and J 6 bases, leaving 9 bases between the germline ends. The CDR3 has 14 residues. Germline CDR1 MRHNA, CDR2 SNTAGT. CDR3 protein: CASSDSAGSNEQFF. Written as DNA, the CDR3 is TGTGCCAGCAGTGACTCGGCAGGTAGCAATGAGCAGTTCTTC.